Each of the 14 T cell receptor beta chains below was sequenced from the same sample in a study of STAT5B mutations in CD4+ large granular lymphocyte leukemia. Generated by immunoSEQ multiplex PCR, the TCRdb table keeps only in-frame clones and is missing some. The table has thousands of clones, approximately 69% seen once. Material: PBMCs. These receptors were collected from a woman aged 70-85 years with CD4+ T-cell large granular lymphocyte leukemia.

This clone has only a few counts. The chain carries TRBV6-6 and TRBJ1-6, with D hard to call. The ends were cut back, 6 bases at V and 0 bases at J, with 9 bases in the middle. Germline V gene data show CDR1 as MNHNY and CDR2 as SVGAGI (reference sequence). The CDR3 is 15 amino acids. CDR3 DNA: TGTGCCAGCAGCCCCTCCAGCTCCTATAATTCACCCCTCCACTTT. It codes for CASSPSSSYNSPLHF.

This chain links TRBV29-1 with TRBJ1-5, with D unresolved. V was pared by 3 bases and J by 7 bases, with 13 bases between. CDR1 and CDR2 from the germline V gene are SQVTM and ANQGSEA. This CDR3 has 13 amino acids. DNA of the CDR3: TGCAGCGTTGATTTGGGGTTGGGGCAGCCCCAGCATTTT. Its protein is CSVDLGLGQPQHF.

This clone was picked up a small number of times. The genes are TRBV5-1 and TRBJ1-1; D gene uncertain. The CDR3 runs 13 residues. CDR1 and CDR2 (germline): SGHRS, YFSETQ. With 4 bases removed from V and 0 bases from J, the gap between germline ends came to 7 bases. The DNA of the CDR3 is TGCGCCAGCAGCCCAAGCATGAACACTGAAGCTTTCTTT. Its translation is CASSPSMNTEAFF.

V gene TRBV30 combines with J gene TRBJ1-2; no clear D. With 7 bases removed from V and 7 bases from J, the gap between germline ends came to 13 bases. The CDR3 spans 11 residues. Germline V gene sequence: CDR1 GTSNPN, CDR2 SVGIG (reference sequence). CDR3 in amino acids: CASEGKGGYTF. In nucleotides, the CDR3 is TGTGCCTCCGAGGGCAAGGGTGGCTACACCTTC.

The chain carries TRBV6-5 and TRBJ1-1, with TRBD1 as a possible D gene (5 bases). This CDR3 is built from 14 residues. Germline values: CDR1 MNHEY, CDR2 SVGAGI. Trimming took off 6 bases at V and 3 bases at J, with 14 bases between the two ends. The CDR3 sequence is CASSPLGTDTEAFF. The DNA for the CDR3 is TGTGCCAGCAGCCCCTTGGGGACGGACACTGAAGCTTTCTTT.

This sequence joins TRBV7-2 and TRBJ1-1; 7 bases are shared with TRBD1. Looked up from germline, CDR1 is SGHTA and CDR2 is FQGNSA. The V gene end was trimmed by 2 bases and the J gene end by 4 bases; junction bases not matched to a gene: 7. The CDR3 totals 15 residues. The DNA of the CDR3 is TGTGCCAGCAGCTTACGGGTCGCAGGGGGCACTGAAGCTTTCTTT. As protein: CASSLRVAGGTEAFF. The full variable domain, with the rest looked up from reference TRBV7-2 and TRBJ1-1, is GAGVSQSPSNKVTEKGKDVELRCDPISGHTALYWYRQSLGQGLEFLIYFQGNSAPDKSGLPSDRFSAERTGGSVSTLTIQRTQQEDSAVYLCASSLRVAGGTEAFFGQGTRLTVV.

The chain recombines TRBV9 with TRBJ2-3; D uncertain. The CDR3 length is 13 residues. Trimming shortened V by 0 bases and J by 4 bases, and 6 bases separated the two germline ends. The germline CDR1 and CDR2 sequences are SGDLS and YYNGEE. The DNA of the CDR3 is TGTGCCAGCAGCGTAGTTGGGGCAGATACGCAGTATTTT. Its translation is CASSVVGADTQYF.

This sequence joins TRBV28 and TRBJ2-2, with TRBD1 matching 7 bases. J lost 5 bases, V lost 6 bases, and 6 bases had no gene match. The CDR3 spans 14 residues. Germline V gene sequence: CDR1 MDHEN, CDR2 SYDVKM. CDR3 protein: CASRRGPPTGELFF. For the CDR3, the DNA is TGTGCCAGCAGAAGGGGGCCACCAACCGGGGAGCTGTTTTTT.

The chain uses TRBV19 and TRBJ1-5, with TRBD1 as a possible D gene (6 bases). V was trimmed by 4 bases and J by 4 bases, leaving 11 bases between them. CDR1 LNHDA and CDR2 SQIVND come from the germline V gene (reference sequence). The CDR3 is 14 residues long. CDR3 loop: CASSSGTPNQPQHF. The CDR3 DNA is TGTGCCAGTAGTAGCGGGACACCGAATCAGCCCCAGCATTTT.

V usage is TRBV19 and J usage is TRBJ1-2; 10 positions agree with TRBD1. The V and J ends lost 6 bases and 3 bases, in that order; junction bases with no gene match: 4. The CDR3 is 14 amino acids. Per the germline V gene, CDR1 is LNHDA and CDR2 is SQIVND (reference sequence). CDR3 sequence reads: CASRKDRGHYGYTF. The DNA for the CDR3 is TGTGCCAGTAGAAAAGACAGGGGGCACTATGGCTACACCTTC.

The chain uses TRBV5-1 and TRBJ1-1; no definite D call. Germline V gives CDR1 SGHRS, CDR2 YFSETQ. CDR3 length: 13 residues. V gave up 0 bases and J gave up 8 bases, with 11 bases separating them. CDR3 sequence reads: CASSLAGVAEAFF. The CDR3 bases are TGCGCCAGCAGCTTGGCCGGTGTGGCCGAAGCTTTCTTT.

V is TRBV25-1 and J is TRBJ2-3; D perhaps matches TRBD2 (6 bases). The CDR3 is 16 amino acids. CDR1 MGHDK and CDR2 SYGVNS come from the germline V gene. V was clipped by 5 bases and J by 2 bases, with 17 bases between them. Here the CDR3 DNA reads TGTGCCAGCAGTTTCCGCGGCGGGGCCCCCACAGATACGCAGTATTTT. It yields the protein CASSFRGGAPTDTQYF.

The chain joins TRBV5-1 to TRBJ2-7; D is possibly TRBD2 (6 bases). This CDR3 is built from 14 residues. Trimming stripped 0 bases from V and 4 bases from J, with 11 bases between. CDR1 and CDR2 from the germline V gene are SGHRS and YFSETQ. CDR3 in amino acids: CASSLGGDGYEQYF. In DNA form, the CDR3 reads TGCGCCAGCAGCTTGGGGGGGGACGGATACGAGCAGTACTTC.

This sequence joins TRBV18 and TRBJ1-5, with a weak D call TRBD1 (5 bases). Trimming pared 3 bases from V and 5 bases from J, leaving 8 bases between. This CDR3 is 13 amino acids long. CDR1 and CDR2 from the germline V gene are KGHSH and LQKENI. CDR3 sequence reads: CASSPGVDQPQHF. In DNA, the CDR3 is TGTGCCAGCTCACCGGGGGTGGATCAGCCCCAGCATTTT.